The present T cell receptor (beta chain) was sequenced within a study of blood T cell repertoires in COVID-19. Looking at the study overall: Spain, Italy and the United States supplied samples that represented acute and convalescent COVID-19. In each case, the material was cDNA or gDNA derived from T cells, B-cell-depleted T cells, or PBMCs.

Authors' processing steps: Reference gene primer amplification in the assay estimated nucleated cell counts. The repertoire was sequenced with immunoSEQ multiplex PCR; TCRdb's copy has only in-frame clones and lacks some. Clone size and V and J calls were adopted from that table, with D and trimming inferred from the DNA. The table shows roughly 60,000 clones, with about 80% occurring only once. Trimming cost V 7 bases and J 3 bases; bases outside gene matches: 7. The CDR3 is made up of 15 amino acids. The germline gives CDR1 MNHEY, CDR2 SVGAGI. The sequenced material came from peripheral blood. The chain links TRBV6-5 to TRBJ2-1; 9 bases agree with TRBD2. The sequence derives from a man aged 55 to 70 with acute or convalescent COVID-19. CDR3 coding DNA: TGTGCCAGCATTTTAGCGGGGGCGAACTACAATGAGCAGTTCTTC. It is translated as CASILAGANYNEQFF.